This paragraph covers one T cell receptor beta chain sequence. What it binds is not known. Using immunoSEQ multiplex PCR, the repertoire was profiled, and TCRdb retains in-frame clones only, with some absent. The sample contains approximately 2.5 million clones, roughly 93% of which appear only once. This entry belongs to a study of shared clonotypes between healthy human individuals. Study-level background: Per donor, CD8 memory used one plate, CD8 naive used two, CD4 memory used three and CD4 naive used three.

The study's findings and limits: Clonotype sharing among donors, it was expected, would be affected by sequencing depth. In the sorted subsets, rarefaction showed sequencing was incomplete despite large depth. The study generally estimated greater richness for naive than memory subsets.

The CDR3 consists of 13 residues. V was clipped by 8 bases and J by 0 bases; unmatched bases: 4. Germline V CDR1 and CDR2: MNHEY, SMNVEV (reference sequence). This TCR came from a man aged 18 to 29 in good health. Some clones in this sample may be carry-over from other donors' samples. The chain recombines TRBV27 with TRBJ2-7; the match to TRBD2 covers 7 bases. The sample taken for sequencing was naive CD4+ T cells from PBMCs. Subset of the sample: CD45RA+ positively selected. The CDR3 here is CASGRETSYEQYF. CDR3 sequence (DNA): TGTGCCAGCGGGCGGGAGACCTCCTACGAGCAGTACTTC.